This is a list of T cell receptor beta chains from one sample in a study of blood T cells in healthy people across ages. One entry per CDR3 protein, called by TCRdb with MiXCR from the 5' RACE reads. In the table there are some 1.5 million distinct CDR3 sequences, 28% of which are singletons. The sequenced sample was blood. The source of these receptors is a young woman in good health. CDR3s include the opening cysteine and the closing phenylalanine or tryptophan. Each record gives: D gene, clone size, V gene, J gene, CDR3 DNA, CDR3 protein. A D gene is named only where the DNA matches it firmly. Clone size is not always given. Where it is, it says once, few, many or a class for expanded clones.

>.|few|TRBV20-1|TRBJ2-4
TGCAGTGCTAGGGAAAATCTAGCCAAAAACATTCAGTACTTC
CSARENLAKNIQYF
>.|.|TRBV9|TRBJ2-1
TGTGCCAGCAGCGTAGGTGTTCTAGAGACCAACAATGAGCAGTTCTTC
CASSVGVLETNNEQFF
>.|.|TRBV4-1|TRBJ1-5
TGCGCCAGCAGCCAAAAGGGGGGACGGTTCCCCCAGCATTTT
CASSQKGGRFPQHF
>.|many|TRBV12-3/TRBV12-4|TRBJ2-5
TGTGCCAGCAGTCTAAGACCTGAGACCCAGTACTTC
CASSLRPETQYF
>TRBD2|few|TRBV12-3/TRBV12-4|TRBJ2-1
TGTGCCAGCAGTTCTACTAGCGGGGGGCCGGGGTCCTACAATGAGCAGTTCTTC
CASSSTSGGPGSYNEQFF
>TRBD1|many|TRBV5-1|TRBJ1-2
TGCGCCAGCAGCCGGGACAGGTCCACCTATGGCTACACCTTC
CASSRDRSTYGYTF
>.|few|TRBV19|TRBJ2-1
TGTGCCAGTAGTAATACCGGAACCTACAATGATGGGCAGTTCTTC
CASSNTGTYNDGQFF
>TRBD1|few|TRBV6-2/TRBV6-3|TRBJ2-7
TGTGCCAGCAGCCGGGACAGGCGACCAGGTGGCGAGCAGTACTTC
CASSRDRRPGGEQYF
>.|many|TRBV7-2|TRBJ2-1
TGTGCCAGCAGCTTGGTAACACCTCCTGAGCAGTTCTTC
CASSLVTPPEQFF
>.|.|TRBV11-2|TRBJ2-7
TGTGCCAGCAGCTTATCGATGGACAACGAGCAGTACTTC
CASSLSMDNEQYF
>.|.|TRBV20-1|TRBJ2-7
TGCAGTGCCCGGATGGGGTCCTACGAGCAGTACTTC
CSARMGSYEQYF
>TRBD2|.|TRBV12-3/TRBV12-4|TRBJ2-7
TGTGCCAGCAGCCCCGTAACGGGAGGGGCATACGAGCAGTACTTC
CASSPVTGGAYEQYF
>.|.|TRBV6-6|TRBJ1-1
TGTGCCAGCATGGATGGGAGCACTGAAGCTTTCTTT
CASMDGSTEAFF
>.|many|TRBV7-2|TRBJ2-1
TGTGCCAGCAGCCTTTTGGCGGGCTTCCTCTACAATGAGCAGTTCTTC
CASSLLAGFLYNEQFF
>.|many|TRBV20-1|TRBJ2-4
TGCAGTGCTAGGGCAGGTTTCGTCAAAAACATTCAGTACTTC
CSARAGFVKNIQYF
>TRBD1|.|TRBV11-1|TRBJ2-7
TGTGCCAGCAGCAGAGAACAGGGGGCCGAGCAGTACTTC
CASSREQGAEQYF
>TRBD1|many|TRBV7-2|TRBJ2-7
TGCGCCAGCAGCTTGGCAACCGGGACAGGGGGCTACGAGCAGTACTTC
CASSLATGTGGYEQYF
>TRBD2|.|TRBV9|TRBJ2-2
TGTGCCAGCAGCTTTCCGACTAGCGGGAGAGTCACCGGGGAGCTGTTTTTT
CASSFPTSGRVTGELFF
>.|few|TRBV4-2|TRBJ2-2
TGTGCCAGCAGCCAGAACGGACGACCGGTCGGGGAGCTGTTTTTT
CASSQNGRPVGELFF
>TRBD2|.|TRBV12-3/TRBV12-4|TRBJ2-3
TGTGCCAGCAGTTTTCTAAGCGGGAGAAGAACAGATACGCAGTATTTT
CASSFLSGRRTDTQYF
>.|.|TRBV20-1|TRBJ2-3
TGCAGTGCTAGTCTCGGGGGCCCAGATACGCAGTATTTT
CSASLGGPDTQYF
>.|.|TRBV12-3/TRBV12-4|TRBJ2-7
TGTGCCAGCAGTTTGGTACAGGTAACCTACGAGCAGTACTTC
CASSLVQVTYEQYF